These T cell receptor beta chains were read from a single sample in a study of cytomegalovirus exposure and HLA in healthy donors. Profiling relied on immunoSEQ multiplex PCR, and the TCRdb table lists in-frame clones only, not all of them. The data show about 190,000 clones, roughly four fifths seen once. Specimen: PBMCs. All receptors come from a woman in her twenties or thirties in good health and CMV-seropositive. CDR3s leave out the opening cysteine and the closing phenylalanine or tryptophan. Each record gives: D gene, V gene, CDR3 protein. The D gene is left open where the match is weak.

d_call: NA; v_call: TRBV2; cdr3_aa: ASRLKLVSTSTDTQY
d_call: TRBD1; v_call: TRBV5-1; cdr3_aa: ASSSGQGVTEAF
d_call: NA; v_call: TRBV28; cdr3_aa: ASSLHAGQPQH
d_call: NA; v_call: TRBV19; cdr3_aa: ASSPQGNQPQH
d_call: TRBD1; v_call: TRBV7-6; cdr3_aa: ASTLGTGRYNEQF
d_call: TRBD1; v_call: TRBV6-1; cdr3_aa: ASSGPGRGGRGRETQY
d_call: NA; v_call: TRBV14; cdr3_aa: ASSQDWAGNEQF
d_call: NA; v_call: TRBV5-1; cdr3_aa: ASTGAGYNEQF
d_call: TRBD1; v_call: TRBV19; cdr3_aa: ASTTGPSNQPQH
d_call: TRBD1; v_call: TRBV4-2; cdr3_aa: ASSQDLQGRGNTIY
d_call: NA; v_call: TRBV2; cdr3_aa: ASGDFNYNEQF
d_call: TRBD2; v_call: TRBV27; cdr3_aa: ASGSPSGSGDEQY
d_call: NA; v_call: TRBV7-9; cdr3_aa: ASSLTGQSYGYT
d_call: TRBD1; v_call: TRBV2; cdr3_aa: ASNRGFGEQY
d_call: NA; v_call: TRBV10-3; cdr3_aa: AISSRTYEQY
d_call: TRBD2; v_call: TRBV27; cdr3_aa: ASSWSSGMEQF
d_call: TRBD2; v_call: TRBV5-1; cdr3_aa: ASSVLAGVGGNEQF
d_call: TRBD2; v_call: TRBV15; cdr3_aa: ATKLAGGPETQY
d_call: NA; v_call: TRBV7-9; cdr3_aa: ASSLETVNQPQH
d_call: TRBD2; v_call: TRBV28; cdr3_aa: ASSSGGRAYEQY
d_call: TRBD1; v_call: TRBV27; cdr3_aa: ASSLAGGGGYT
d_call: NA; v_call: TRBV15; cdr3_aa: ATSRDRGGTEAF
d_call: NA; v_call: TRBV18; cdr3_aa: ASSPLGGPGEQY
d_call: NA; v_call: TRBV5-5; cdr3_aa: ASSFRGSGSYNEQF
d_call: TRBD2; v_call: TRBV5-4; cdr3_aa: ASIRAGGNYNEQF
d_call: TRBD2; v_call: TRBV4-2; cdr3_aa: ASSQGLAGVEQF
d_call: NA; v_call: TRBV5-4; cdr3_aa: ASSDGPSGTEAF
d_call: TRBD2; v_call: TRBV9; cdr3_aa: ASSVGLGLAANTDTQY
d_call: TRBD1; v_call: TRBV6-5; cdr3_aa: ASSLGQASCEQY
d_call: NA; v_call: TRBV28; cdr3_aa: ASSSTGVTNYGYT
d_call: NA; v_call: TRBV28; cdr3_aa: ASSSRVYGYT